This is a list of T cell receptor beta chains from one sample in a study of regulatory T cells in long-lasting Graves disease. TCRdb reanalysed the multiplex PCR reads using MiXCR and keeps one entry per CDR3 protein. This table holds hundreds of thousands of distinct CDR3 sequences, 20% to 25% found once. Source: peripheral blood mononuclear cells (PBMCs), taken when the disease was refractory, from a patient treated with antithyroid drugs. The receptor source for this set is a female donor with Graves disease. Both conserved end residues are part of each CDR3.

CDR3 length	V gene	J gene	CDR3 protein
13	TRBV6-2/TRBV6-3	TRBJ2-2	CASSYDIIGELFF
15	TRBV7-9	TRBJ2-1	CASSWGLPSVNEQFF
14	TRBV7-2	TRBJ2-5	CASSWIVGEETQYF
16	TRBV7-6	TRBJ2-2	CASSPLTGDNTGELFF
15	TRBV7-9	TRBJ1-1	CASSLPGQGTTEAFF
15	TRBV2	TRBJ1-6	CASSERRTGNSPLHF
15	TRBV28	TRBJ2-2	CASSLTAGNTGELFF
14	TRBV2	TRBJ2-3	CASSEGLNTDTQYF
15	TRBV6-1	TRBJ1-6	CASSDGPKYNSPLHF
13	TRBV29-1	TRBJ2-7	CSVGAGGSYEQYF
17	TRBV7-2	TRBJ2-7	CASSLAGLAELSYEQYF
12	TRBV2	TRBJ1-2	CASSGTQYGYTF
14	TRBV15	TRBJ1-2	CATSREGLNYGYTF
13	TRBV9	TRBJ1-2	CASSVASNYGYTF
11	TRBV3-1	TRBJ1-2	CASSQSHGYTF
15	TRBV7-2	TRBJ2-7	CASSLFEGPIYEQYF
18	TRBV11-2	TRBJ2-4	CASSPPGVGPAAKNIQYF
16	TRBV24-1	TRBJ1-1	CATSDLTGAMNTEAFF
16	TRBV9	TRBJ1-5	CASSTHRYRSNQPQHF
15	TRBV27	TRBJ2-5	CASSLFGTGGETQYF
18	TRBV20-1	TRBJ2-6	CSARDWYRGNSGANVLTF
17	TRBV28	TRBJ1-5	CASSLPRTAYSNQPQHF
14	TRBV28	TRBJ1-5	CASSLRTPGQPQHF
13	TRBV30	TRBJ1-1	CAWRERAGAEAFF
16	TRBV11-2	TRBJ1-4	CASSPPRGIGNEKLFF
15	TRBV15	TRBJ2-7	CATSPAGTGLDEQYF